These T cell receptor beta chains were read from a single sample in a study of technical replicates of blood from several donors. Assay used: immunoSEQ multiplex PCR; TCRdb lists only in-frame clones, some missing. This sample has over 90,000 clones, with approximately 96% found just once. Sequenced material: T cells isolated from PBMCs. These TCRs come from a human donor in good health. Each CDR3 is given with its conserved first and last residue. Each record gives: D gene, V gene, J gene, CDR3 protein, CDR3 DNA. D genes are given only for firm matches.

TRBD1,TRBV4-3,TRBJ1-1,CASSLGTADEAFF,TGCGCCAGCAGCCTAGGGACAGCGGATGAAGCTTTCTTT
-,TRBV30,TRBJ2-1,CAWSSADPFSAYNEQFF,TGTGCCTGGAGTTCAGCTGACCCCTTCAGCGCCTACAATGAGCAGTTCTTC
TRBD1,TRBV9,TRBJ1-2,CASSVGIRQGAPANYGYTF,TGTGCCAGCAGCGTTGGAATTCGACAGGGGGCCCCCGCTAACTATGGCTACACCTTC
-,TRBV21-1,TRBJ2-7,CASSKGGRVYEQYF,TGTGCCAGCAGCAAAGGCGGGAGGGTCTACGAGCAGTACTTC
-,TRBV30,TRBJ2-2,CAWRRGSNVYTGELFF,TGTGCCTGGAGAAGGGGATCAAATGTGTACACCGGGGAGCTGTTTTTT
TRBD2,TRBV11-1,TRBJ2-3,CASSLSGGEAQDTQYF,TGTGCCAGCAGCTTATCTGGGGGGGAGGCGCAGGATACGCAGTATTTT
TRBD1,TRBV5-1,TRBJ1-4,CASSPDREGEKLFF,TGCGCCAGCAGCCCGGACAGGGAGGGTGAAAAACTGTTTTTT
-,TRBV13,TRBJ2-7,CASSPRGGKGEQYF,TGTGCCAGCAGCCCGAGGGGCGGGAAGGGCGAGCAGTACTTC
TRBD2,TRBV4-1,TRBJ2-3,CASSLRAGDAADTQYF,TGCGCCAGCAGCCTACGGGCGGGAGACGCCGCAGATACGCAGTATTTT
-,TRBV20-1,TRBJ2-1,CSARVIEQFF,TGCAGTGCTAGAGTCATTGAGCAGTTCTTC
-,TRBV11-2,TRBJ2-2,CASSLWSGSTGELFF,TGTGCCAGCAGCTTATGGTCAGGGTCCACCGGGGAGCTGTTTTTT
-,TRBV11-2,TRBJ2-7,CASSLDRAGISYEQYF,TGTGCCAGCAGCTTAGATAGGGCAGGGATATCCTACGAGCAGTACTTC
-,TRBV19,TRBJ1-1,CASSLLNTEAFF,TGTGCCAGTAGTCTATTGAACACTGAAGCTTTCTTT
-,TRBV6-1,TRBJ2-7,CASSDSRLVKDEQYF,TGTGCCAGCAGTGACTCTCGACTAGTCAAAGACGAGCAGTACTTC
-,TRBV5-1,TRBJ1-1,CASSLEFTSTEAFF,TGCGCCAGCAGCTTGGAATTTACGAGCACTGAAGCTTTCTTT
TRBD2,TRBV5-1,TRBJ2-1,CASNIAGRNEQFF,TGCGCCAGCAATATAGCGGGACGAAATGAGCAGTTCTTC
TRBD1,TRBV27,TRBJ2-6,CASSVLTGAGANVLTF,TGTGCCAGCAGTGTCTTGACAGGGGCTGGGGCCAACGTCCTGACTTTC
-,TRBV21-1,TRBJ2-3,CASSKGGAPTSTDTQYF,TGTGCCAGCAGCAAAGGGGGCGCGCCAACTAGCACAGATACGCAGTATTTT
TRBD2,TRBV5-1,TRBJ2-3,CASIDLAGADTQYF,TGCGCCAGCATCGATCTAGCGGGAGCAGATACGCAGTATTTT
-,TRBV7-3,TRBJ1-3,CASSLTGGYSNTIYF,TGTGCCAGCAGCTTAACGGGGGGGTATTCAAACACCATATATTTT
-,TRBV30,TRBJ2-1,CAWSVGTSSYNEQFF,TGTGCCTGGAGTGTAGGAACTAGCTCCTACAATGAGCAGTTCTTC
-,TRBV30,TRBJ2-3,CAWSVRVMFPDTQYF,TGTGCCTGGAGTGTTCGGGTTATGTTTCCAGATACGCAGTATTTT
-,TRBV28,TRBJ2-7,CASSLISLTGTPYEQYF,TGTGCCAGCAGTTTAATATCTCTGACCGGGACACCCTACGAGCAGTACTTC